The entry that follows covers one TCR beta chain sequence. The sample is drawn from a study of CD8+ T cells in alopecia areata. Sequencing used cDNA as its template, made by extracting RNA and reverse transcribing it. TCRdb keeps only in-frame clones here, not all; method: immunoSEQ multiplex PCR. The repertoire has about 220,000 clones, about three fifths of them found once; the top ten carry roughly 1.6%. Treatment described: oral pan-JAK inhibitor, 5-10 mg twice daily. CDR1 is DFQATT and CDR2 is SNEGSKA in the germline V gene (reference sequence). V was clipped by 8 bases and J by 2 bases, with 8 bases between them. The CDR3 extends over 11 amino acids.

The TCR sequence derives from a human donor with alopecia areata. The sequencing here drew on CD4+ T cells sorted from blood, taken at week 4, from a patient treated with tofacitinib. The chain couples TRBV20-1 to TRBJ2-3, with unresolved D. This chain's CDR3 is CSHRATDTQYF. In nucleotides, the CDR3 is TGCAGTCATAGAGCCACAGATACGCAGTATTTT.